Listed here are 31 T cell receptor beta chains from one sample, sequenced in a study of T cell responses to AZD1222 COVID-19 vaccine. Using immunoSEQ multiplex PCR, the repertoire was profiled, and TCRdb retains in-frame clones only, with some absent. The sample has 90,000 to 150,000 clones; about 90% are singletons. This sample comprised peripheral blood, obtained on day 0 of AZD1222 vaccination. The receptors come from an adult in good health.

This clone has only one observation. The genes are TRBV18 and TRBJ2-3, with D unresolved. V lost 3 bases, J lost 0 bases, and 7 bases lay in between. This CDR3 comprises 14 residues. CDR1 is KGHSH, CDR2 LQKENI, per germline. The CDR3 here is CASSPTDSTDTQYF. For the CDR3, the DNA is TGTGCCAGCTCACCTACGGACAGCACAGATACGCAGTATTTT. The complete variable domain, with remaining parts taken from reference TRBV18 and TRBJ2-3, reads NAGVMQNPRHLVRRRGQEARLRCSPMKGHSHVYWYRQLPEEGLKFMVYLQKENIIDESGMPKERFSAEFPKEGPSILRIQQVVRGDSAAYFCASSPTDSTDTQYFGPGTRLTVL.

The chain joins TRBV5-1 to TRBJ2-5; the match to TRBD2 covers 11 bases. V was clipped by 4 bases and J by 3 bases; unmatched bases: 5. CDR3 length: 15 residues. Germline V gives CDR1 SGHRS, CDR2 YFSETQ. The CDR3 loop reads CASSRGLAVEETQYF. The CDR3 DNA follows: TGCGCCAGCAGCAGGGGACTAGCGGTAGAAGAGACCCAGTACTTC.

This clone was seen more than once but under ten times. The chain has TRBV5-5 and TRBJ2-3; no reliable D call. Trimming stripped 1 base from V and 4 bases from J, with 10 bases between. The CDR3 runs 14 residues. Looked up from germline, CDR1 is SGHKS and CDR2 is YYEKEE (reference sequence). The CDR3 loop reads CASSLRTAADTQYF. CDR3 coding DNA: TGTGCCAGCAGCTTGAGGACGGCCGCAGATACGCAGTATTTT.

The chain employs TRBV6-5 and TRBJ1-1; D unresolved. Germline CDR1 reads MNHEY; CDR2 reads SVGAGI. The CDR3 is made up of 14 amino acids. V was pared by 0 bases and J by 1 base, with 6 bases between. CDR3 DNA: TGTGCCAGCAGTTACTCGTTATGGAACACTGAAGCTTTCTTT. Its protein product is CASSYSLWNTEAFF.

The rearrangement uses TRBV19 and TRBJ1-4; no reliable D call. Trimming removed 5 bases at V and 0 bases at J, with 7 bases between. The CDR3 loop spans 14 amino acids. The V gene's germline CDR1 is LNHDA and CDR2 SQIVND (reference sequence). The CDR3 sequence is CASSGSATNEKLFF. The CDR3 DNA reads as TGTGCCAGTAGTGGAAGCGCAACTAATGAAAAACTGTTTTTT.

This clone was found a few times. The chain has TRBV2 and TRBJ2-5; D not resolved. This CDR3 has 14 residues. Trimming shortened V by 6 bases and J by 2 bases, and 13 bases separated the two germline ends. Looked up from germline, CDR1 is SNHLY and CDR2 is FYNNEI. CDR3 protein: CASRPNRDQETQYF. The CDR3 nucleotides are TGTGCCAGCAGACCCAACAGAGATCAAGAGACCCAGTACTTC.

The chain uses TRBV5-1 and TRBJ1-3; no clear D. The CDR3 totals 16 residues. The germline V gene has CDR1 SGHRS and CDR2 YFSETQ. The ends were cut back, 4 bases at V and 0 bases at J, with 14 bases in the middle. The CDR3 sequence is CASSPSYSNSGNTIYF. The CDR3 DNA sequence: TGCGCCAGCAGCCCTTCTTACTCCAACTCTGGAAACACCATATATTTT.

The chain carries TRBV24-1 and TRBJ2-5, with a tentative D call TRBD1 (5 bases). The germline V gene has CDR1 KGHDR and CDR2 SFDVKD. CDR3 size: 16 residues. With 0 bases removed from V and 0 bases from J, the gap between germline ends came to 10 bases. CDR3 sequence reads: CATSDLYAGYQETQYF. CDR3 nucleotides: TGTGCCACCAGTGATTTGTATGCAGGGTACCAAGAGACCCAGTACTTC.

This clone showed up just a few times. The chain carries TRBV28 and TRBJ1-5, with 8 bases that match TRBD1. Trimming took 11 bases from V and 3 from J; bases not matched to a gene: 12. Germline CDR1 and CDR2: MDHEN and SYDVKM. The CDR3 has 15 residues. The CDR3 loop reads CASVPGTGVNQPQHF. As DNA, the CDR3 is TGTGCCTCAGTACCCGGGACAGGAGTCAATCAGCCCCAGCATTTT.

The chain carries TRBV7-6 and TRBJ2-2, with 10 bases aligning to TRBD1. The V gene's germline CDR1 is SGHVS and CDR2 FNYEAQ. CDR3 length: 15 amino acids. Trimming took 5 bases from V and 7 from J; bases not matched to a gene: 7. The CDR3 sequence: CASSQRTGGVGELFF. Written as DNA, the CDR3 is TGTGCCAGCAGCCAACGGACAGGGGGAGTCGGGGAGCTGTTTTTT.

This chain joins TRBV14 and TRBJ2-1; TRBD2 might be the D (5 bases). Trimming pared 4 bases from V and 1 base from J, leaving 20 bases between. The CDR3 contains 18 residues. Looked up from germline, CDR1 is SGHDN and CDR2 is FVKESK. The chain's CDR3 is CASSPGGARSKSYNEQFF. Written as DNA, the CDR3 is TGTGCCAGCAGCCCCGGAGGAGCTAGGTCTAAGTCCTACAATGAGCAGTTCTTC.

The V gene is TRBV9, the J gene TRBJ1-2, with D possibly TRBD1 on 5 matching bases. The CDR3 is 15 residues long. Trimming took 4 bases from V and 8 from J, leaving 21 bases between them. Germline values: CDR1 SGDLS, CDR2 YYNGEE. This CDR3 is CASSPDRGLPGGYTF. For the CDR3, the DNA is TGTGCCAGCAGCCCCGACCGGGGCCTTCCGGGCGGCTACACCTTC.

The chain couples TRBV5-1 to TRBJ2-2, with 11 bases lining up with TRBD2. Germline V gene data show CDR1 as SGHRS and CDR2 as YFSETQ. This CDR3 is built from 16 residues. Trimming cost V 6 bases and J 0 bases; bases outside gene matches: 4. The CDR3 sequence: CASMASGRTNTGELFF. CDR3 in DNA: TGCGCCAGCATGGCTAGCGGGAGGACGAACACCGGGGAGCTGTTTTTT.

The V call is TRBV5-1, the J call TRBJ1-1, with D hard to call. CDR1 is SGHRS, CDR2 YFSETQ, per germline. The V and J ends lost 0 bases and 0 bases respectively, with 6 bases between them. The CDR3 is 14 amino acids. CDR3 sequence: CASSLEVLNTEAFF. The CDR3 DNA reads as TGCGCCAGCAGCTTGGAAGTGTTGAACACTGAAGCTTTCTTT.

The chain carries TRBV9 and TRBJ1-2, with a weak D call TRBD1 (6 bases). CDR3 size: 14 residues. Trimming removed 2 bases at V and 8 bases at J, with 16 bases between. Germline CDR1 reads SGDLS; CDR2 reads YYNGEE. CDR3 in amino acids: CASSVGAGIRGYTF. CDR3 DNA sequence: TGTGCCAGCAGCGTGGGGGCGGGGATACGCGGCTACACCTTC.

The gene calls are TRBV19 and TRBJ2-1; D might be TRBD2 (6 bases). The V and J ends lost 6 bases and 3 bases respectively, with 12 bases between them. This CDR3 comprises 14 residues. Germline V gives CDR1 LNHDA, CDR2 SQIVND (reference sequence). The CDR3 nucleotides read TGTGCCAGTAGGGGGGGAGTAGGCTACAATGAGCAGTTCTTC. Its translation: CASRGGVGYNEQFF.

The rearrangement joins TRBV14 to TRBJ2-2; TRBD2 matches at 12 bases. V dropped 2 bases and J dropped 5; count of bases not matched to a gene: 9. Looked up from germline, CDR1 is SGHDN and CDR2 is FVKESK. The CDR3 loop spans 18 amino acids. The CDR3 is CASSQLAGGPVRTGELFF. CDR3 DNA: TGTGCCAGCAGCCAACTAGCGGGAGGGCCAGTGCGAACCGGGGAGCTGTTTTTT.

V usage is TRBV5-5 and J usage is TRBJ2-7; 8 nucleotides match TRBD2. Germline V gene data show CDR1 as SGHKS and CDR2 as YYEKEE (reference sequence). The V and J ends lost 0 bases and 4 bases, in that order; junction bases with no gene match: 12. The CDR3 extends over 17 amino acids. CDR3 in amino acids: CASSLAWGVLAGYEQYF. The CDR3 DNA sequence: TGTGCCAGCAGCTTGGCCTGGGGGGTCCTAGCGGGTTACGAGCAGTACTTC. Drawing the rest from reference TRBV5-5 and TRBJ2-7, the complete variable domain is DAGVTQSPTHLIKTRGQQVTLRCSPISGHKSVSWYQQVLGQGPQFIFQYYEKEERGRGNFPDRFSARQFPNYSSELNVNALLLGDSALYLCASSLAWGVLAGYEQYFGPGTRLTVT.

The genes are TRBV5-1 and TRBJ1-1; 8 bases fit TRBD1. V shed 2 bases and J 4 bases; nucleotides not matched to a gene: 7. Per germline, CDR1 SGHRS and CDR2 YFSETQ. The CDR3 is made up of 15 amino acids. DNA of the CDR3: TGCGCCAGCAGCTTAACCAACAGGGGGATCACTGAAGCTTTCTTT. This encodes CASSLTNRGITEAFF.

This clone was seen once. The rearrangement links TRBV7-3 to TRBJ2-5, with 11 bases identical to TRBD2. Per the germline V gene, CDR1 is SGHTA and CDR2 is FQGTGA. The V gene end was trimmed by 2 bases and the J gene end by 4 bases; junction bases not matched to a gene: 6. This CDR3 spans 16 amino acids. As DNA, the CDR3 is TGTGCCAGCAGCTTAGGCCTAGCGGGGGGAGGAGAGACCCAGTACTTC. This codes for CASSLGLAGGGETQYF.

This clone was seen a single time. The CDR3 loop is CASSPPRGAGAQETQYF. The CDR3 region has the DNA TGTGCCAGCAGCCCCCCAAGGGGGGCGGGAGCTCAAGAGACCCAGTACTTC. The chain joins TRBV5-5 to TRBJ2-5; tentative D call: TRBD2 (7 bases). Trimming took off 4 bases at V and 2 bases at J, with 21 bases between the two ends. Germline CDR1 reads SGHKS; CDR2 reads YYEKEE (reference sequence). CDR3 length: 17 amino acids.

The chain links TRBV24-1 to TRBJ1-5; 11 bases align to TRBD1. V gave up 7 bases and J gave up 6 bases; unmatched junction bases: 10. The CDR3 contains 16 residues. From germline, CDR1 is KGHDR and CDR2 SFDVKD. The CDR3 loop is CATSPGGQGAGQPQHF. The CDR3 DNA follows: TGTGCCACCAGCCCCGGCGGACAGGGGGCAGGTCAGCCCCAGCATTTT.

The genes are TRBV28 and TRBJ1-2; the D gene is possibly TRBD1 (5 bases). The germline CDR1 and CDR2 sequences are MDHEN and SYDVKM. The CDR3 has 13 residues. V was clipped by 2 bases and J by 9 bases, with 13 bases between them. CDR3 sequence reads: CASSLPTGWSYTF. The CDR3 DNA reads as TGTGCCAGCAGTTTACCTACAGGTTGGAGCTACACCTTC.

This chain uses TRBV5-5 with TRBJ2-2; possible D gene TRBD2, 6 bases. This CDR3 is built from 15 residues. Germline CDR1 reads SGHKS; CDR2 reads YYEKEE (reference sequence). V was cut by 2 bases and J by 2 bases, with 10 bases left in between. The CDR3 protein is CASSLWGDNTGELFF. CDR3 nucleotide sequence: TGTGCCAGCAGCTTATGGGGGGATAACACCGGGGAGCTGTTTTTT.

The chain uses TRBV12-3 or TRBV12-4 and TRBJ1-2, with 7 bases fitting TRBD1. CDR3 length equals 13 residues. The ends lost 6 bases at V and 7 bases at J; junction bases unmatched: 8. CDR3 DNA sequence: TGTGCCAGCAGCCGCACAGGGGTTGCTGGCTACACCTTC. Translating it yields CASSRTGVAGYTF.

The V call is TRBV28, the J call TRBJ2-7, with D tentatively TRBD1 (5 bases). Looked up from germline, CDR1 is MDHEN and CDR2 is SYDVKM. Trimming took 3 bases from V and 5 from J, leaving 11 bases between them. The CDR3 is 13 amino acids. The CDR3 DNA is TGTGCCAGCAGTTTTCAGGGTTGGGACGAGCAGTACTTC. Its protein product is CASSFQGWDEQYF.

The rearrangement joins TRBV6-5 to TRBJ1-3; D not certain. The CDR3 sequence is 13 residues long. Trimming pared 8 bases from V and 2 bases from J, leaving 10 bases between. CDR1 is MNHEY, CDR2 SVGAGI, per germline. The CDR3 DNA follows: TGTGCCAGCCGGACGGAACCTGGAAACACCATATATTTT. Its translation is CASRTEPGNTIYF.

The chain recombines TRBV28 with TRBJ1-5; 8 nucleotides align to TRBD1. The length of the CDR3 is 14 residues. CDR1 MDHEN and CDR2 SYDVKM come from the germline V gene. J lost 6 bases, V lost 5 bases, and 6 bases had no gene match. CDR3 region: CASSKDRVGQPQHF. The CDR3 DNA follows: TGTGCCAGCAGTAAGGACAGGGTCGGTCAGCCCCAGCATTTT.

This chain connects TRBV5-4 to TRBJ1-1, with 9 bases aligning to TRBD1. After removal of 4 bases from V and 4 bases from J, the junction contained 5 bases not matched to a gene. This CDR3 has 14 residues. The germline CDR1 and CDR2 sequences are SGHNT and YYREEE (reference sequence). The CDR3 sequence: CASSRGTGSTEAFF. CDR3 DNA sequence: TGTGCCAGCAGCCGGGGGACAGGGTCCACTGAAGCTTTCTTT.

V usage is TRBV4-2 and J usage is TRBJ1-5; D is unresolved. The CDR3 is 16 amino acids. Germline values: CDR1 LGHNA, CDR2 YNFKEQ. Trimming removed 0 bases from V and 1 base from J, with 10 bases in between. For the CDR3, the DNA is TGTGCCAGCAGCCAAGATAGGCTACGGAGCAATCAGCCCCAGCATTTT. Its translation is CASSQDRLRSNQPQHF.

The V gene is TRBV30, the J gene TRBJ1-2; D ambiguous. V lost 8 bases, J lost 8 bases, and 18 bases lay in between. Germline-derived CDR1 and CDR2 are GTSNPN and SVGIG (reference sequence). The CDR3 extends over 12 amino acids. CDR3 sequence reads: CARLGSARGYTF. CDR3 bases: TGTGCCCGGCTGGGTTCCGCTAGGGGCTACACCTTC. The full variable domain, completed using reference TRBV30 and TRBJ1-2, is SQTIHQWPATLVQPVGSPLSLECTVEGTSNPNLYWYRQAAGRGLQLLFYSVGIGQISSEVPQNLSASRPQDRQFILSSKKLLLSDSGFYLCARLGSARGYTFGSGTRLTVV.